These 21 T cell receptor beta chains share one sample of origin, sequenced in a study of STAT5B mutations in CD4+ large granular lymphocyte leukemia. Here immunoSEQ multiplex PCR was the method, and the copy in TCRdb shows in-frame clones only, minus some. Among 30,000 to 40,000 clones, less than 70% were seen once, and the ten largest hold 2.5% to 3%. The sequencing sample was made of CD4+ T cells from blood buffy coats. These receptors were collected from a human donor in good health.

This clone showed up just a few times. This chain connects TRBV7-9 to TRBJ1-4; TRBD1 matches 7 bases. Germline values: CDR1 SEHNR, CDR2 FQNEAQ (reference sequence). The trim removed 8 bases at V and 7 bases at J, leaving 7 bases unmatched. This CDR3 has 13 residues. The CDR3 region has the DNA TGTGCCAGCCAAAACAGGGGACTTGAAAAACTGTTTTTT. The encoded protein is CASQNRGLEKLFF.

The chain combines TRBV6-1 with TRBJ2-7, with D perhaps matching TRBD1 or TRBD2 (5 bases each). CDR1 MNHNS and CDR2 SASEGT come from the germline V gene. The CDR3 contains 14 residues. The V gene lost 6 bases and the J gene lost 3 bases, with 15 bases spanning the gap. The CDR3 region is CASSLGAGNYEQYF. Written as DNA, the CDR3 is TGTGCCAGCAGCCTCGGGGCAGGCAACTACGAGCAGTACTTC.

The chain links TRBV2 to TRBJ2-1; a weak D match, TRBD2 (6 bases). The germline V and J ends were trimmed by 8 bases and 7 bases, with 18 bases remaining between them. CDR1 and CDR2 (germline): SNHLY, FYNNEI. The CDR3 length is 14 residues. DNA for the CDR3: TGTGCCAGCTCACCGGGGGAGGTGGGGAATGAGCAGTTCTTC. Its translation: CASSPGEVGNEQFF. The full variable domain, completed using reference TRBV2 and TRBJ2-1, is EPEVTQTPSHQVTQMGQEVILRCVPISNHLYFYWYRQILGQKVEFLVSFYNNEISEKSEIFDDQFSVERPDGSNFTLKIRSTKLEDSAMYFCASSPGEVGNEQFFGPGTRLTVL.

J is TRBJ2-2 and V is TRBV2, with 9 bases aligning to TRBD2. The CDR3 covers 14 residues. V lost 7 bases and J lost 3; bases outside the gene matches: 3. From germline, CDR1 is SNHLY and CDR2 FYNNEI. For the CDR3, the DNA is TGTGCCAGCACCAGCGGGGGGTACACCGGGGAGCTGTTTTTT. Protein sequence: CASTSGGYTGELFF.

The genes are TRBV6-5 and TRBJ2-7, with 9 bases lining up with TRBD1. Germline-derived CDR1 and CDR2 are MNHEY and SVGAGI. With 6 bases clipped from V and 2 bases from J, the junction kept 5 bases outside the gene matches. This CDR3 contains 14 residues. CDR3 nucleotide sequence: TGTGCCAGCAGCCGGACAGGGGTACCCTACGAGCAGTACTTC. Translating it yields CASSRTGVPYEQYF.

This rearrangement joins TRBV5-1 to TRBJ2-7, with a tentative D call TRBD1 (6 bases). V was pared by 7 bases and J by 3 bases, with 14 bases between. The CDR3 runs 13 residues. Germline CDR1 SGHRS, CDR2 YFSETQ. The CDR3 region is CASPDRIVYEQYF. The CDR3, as DNA: TGCGCCAGCCCCGACAGGATCGTCTACGAGCAGTACTTC.

Of note for this clone: Other nucleotide sequences in the sample specify the same CDR3. This chain joins TRBV20-1 and TRBJ1-1; no clear D gene. The ends were cut back, 3 bases at V and 11 bases at J, with 13 bases in the middle. CDR1 and CDR2 (germline): DFQATT, SNEGSKA (reference sequence). This CDR3 spans 11 amino acids. The CDR3 sequence is CSASGQREAFF. DNA of the CDR3: TGCAGTGCTAGTGGGCAGCGAGAGGCTTTCTTT.

The V gene is TRBV5-4, the J gene TRBJ2-7; possibly TRBD1 or TRBD2 for D (5 bases each). The CDR3 length is 13 residues. Germline V gene data show CDR1 as SGHNT and CDR2 as YYREEE (reference sequence). CDR3 amino acids: CATTRRGDHEQYF. In nucleotides, the CDR3 is TGTGCGACAACCCGGAGAGGGGACCACGAGCAGTACTTC. The full variable domain, rest sourced from reference TRBV5-4 and TRBJ2-7, is ETGVTQSPTHLIKTRGQQVTLRCSSQSGHNTVSWYQQALGQGPQFIFQYYREEENGRGNFPPRFSGLQFPNYSSELNVNALELDDSALYLCATTRRGDHEQYFGPGTRLTVT.

The genes are TRBV4-2 and TRBJ2-6, with 7 nucleotides matching TRBD1. Germline trimming cut 3 bases from V and 1 base from J; bases unmatched to any gene: 12. Germline V gene sequence: CDR1 LGHNA, CDR2 YNFKEQ. The CDR3 contains 19 residues. DNA of the CDR3: TGTGCCAGCAGCCAGAATAAGGGGGCGCCAAAGTCTGGGGCCAACGTCCTGACTTTC. This translates into CASSQNKGAPKSGANVLTF.

The table lists this clone with a few counts. J is TRBJ2-1 and V is TRBV4-3; no reliable D call. V gave up 0 bases and J gave up 8 bases, with 14 bases separating them. Germline V gene lookup returns CDR1 LGHNA and CDR2 YSLEER. The CDR3 is made up of 15 amino acids. CDR3 in DNA: TGCGCCAGCAGCCAAGATCGGGCACGAATGGATGAGCAGTTCTTC. Translating it yields CASSQDRARMDEQFF.

The genes are TRBV2 and TRBJ2-7; D may be TRBD1 or TRBD2 (5 bases each). This CDR3 is 16 amino acids long. Germline loops: CDR1 SNHLY, CDR2 FYNNEI. V lost 6 bases and J lost 2, with 20 bases in between. The CDR3 bases are TGTGCCAGCAGGGACCTACCGGGACGAAGAACCTACGAGCAGTACTTC. It translates to CASRDLPGRRTYEQYF.

This rearrangement joins TRBV19 to TRBJ2-7; D call uncertain. The germline V gene encodes CDR1 LNHDA and CDR2 SQIVND (reference sequence). This CDR3 contains 14 residues. V was shortened by 2 bases and J by 1 base, with 9 bases between the two germline ends. This CDR3 reads CASSIMGPSYEQYF. The CDR3 DNA reads TGTGCCAGTAGTATAATGGGCCCGTCCTACGAGCAGTACTTC.

This clone was recorded a few times. The chain is built from TRBV4-1 and TRBJ2-7; possible D gene TRBD1, 6 bases. Trimming took 3 bases from V and 1 from J, leaving 19 bases between them. Germline V lookup: CDR1 MGHRA, CDR2 YSYEKL. CDR3 length: 17 residues. The CDR3 sequence: CASSHGWARTASYEQYF. Here the CDR3 DNA reads TGCGCCAGCAGCCATGGCTGGGCCCGGACAGCTTCCTACGAGCAGTACTTC.

The rearrangement uses TRBV5-1 and TRBJ2-2; D ambiguous. This CDR3 region has 15 residues. Between the trimmed V and J ends, which lost 0 bases and 2 bases, there was a span of 8 bases. Germline V gene lookup returns CDR1 SGHRS and CDR2 YFSETQ. The CDR3, as DNA: TGCGCCAGCAGCTTGGCCCCCCCAAACACCGGGGAGCTGTTTTTT. Its translation is CASSLAPPNTGELFF.

This clone has only one observation. The chain links TRBV28 to TRBJ1-6; D possibly corresponds to TRBD1 (6 bases). This CDR3 contains 16 residues. Germline lookup yields CDR1 MDHEN and CDR2 SYDVKM. V was cut by 5 bases and J by 7 bases, with 18 bases left in between. CDR3 residues: CASSLLGGRGNSPLHF. The CDR3 region has the DNA TGTGCCAGCAGTCTGTTGGGGGGGCGCGGGAATTCACCCCTCCACTTT.

The V and J genes are TRBV28 and TRBJ1-6; D perhaps matches TRBD1 (5 bases). Trimming took off 6 bases at V and 12 bases at J, with 12 bases between the two ends. The CDR3 contains 12 residues. Germline CDR1 and CDR2: MDHEN and SYDVKM. CDR3 region: CASSTLGGPLHF. CDR3 nucleotides: TGTGCCAGCAGCACCTTGGGGGGACCCCTCCACTTT.

The chain recombines TRBV5-6 with TRBJ1-2; D unclear. CDR3 size: 13 residues. Germline V CDR1 and CDR2: SGHDT, YYEEEE. Trimming shortened V by 1 base and J by 8 bases, and 12 bases separated the two germline ends. As DNA, the CDR3 is TGTGCCAGCAGCTTGAGGTCACTAACGGGCTACACCTTC. Residues: CASSLRSLTGYTF.

This chain links TRBV18 with TRBJ2-1; perhaps TRBD1 as D (6 bases). Deletions cut 4 bases from V and 7 bases from J, with 8 bases between. This CDR3 is built from 12 residues. Germline V gives CDR1 KGHSH, CDR2 LQKENI. The CDR3 DNA sequence: TGTGCCAGCTCACAGGGGGTGAATGAGCAGTTCTTC. This encodes CASSQGVNEQFF.

This clone has just one count. The chain uses TRBV6-5 and TRBJ2-5; no reliable D call. V was pared by 6 bases and J by 4 bases, with 12 bases between. Germline V gene data show CDR1 as MNHEY and CDR2 as SVGAGI. This CDR3 comprises 13 residues. The DNA of the CDR3 is TGTGCCAGCAGGGCTCGTAGTCCAGAGACCCAGTACTTC. It is translated as CASRARSPETQYF.

The CDR3, as DNA: TGTGCCATCAGTGAGCTGGGTTGGGAGCAGTACTTC. Protein: CAISELGWEQYF. The chain carries TRBV10-3 and TRBJ2-7; D gene ambiguous. The CDR3 length is 12 residues. CDR1 and CDR2 from the germline V gene are ENHRY and SYGVKD. The V and J ends lost 2 bases and 7 bases respectively, with 9 bases between them.

The V and J genes are TRBV15 and TRBJ1-6; D remains ambiguous. The CDR3 runs to 16 residues. Trimming stripped 0 bases from V and 4 bases from J, with 10 bases between. Per the germline V gene, CDR1 is LNHNV and CDR2 is YYDKDF (reference sequence). CDR3 sequence reads: CATSRDFGSYNSPLHF. As DNA, the CDR3 is TGTGCCACCAGCAGAGATTTCGGCAGTTATAATTCACCCCTCCACTTT.